These 14 T cell receptor beta chains were all obtained from the same sample, sequenced in a study of OX40 agonist ivuxolimab in advanced cancers. Assay: immunoSEQ multiplex PCR; the TCRdb copy retains only in-frame clones and omits some. The table records tens of thousands of clones, approximately 87% of them present only once. The source was CD4+ or CD8+ T cells sorted from blood, collected in a trial of the OX40 agonist ivuxolimab. These receptors were taken from an adult with an advanced solid tumor such as melanoma, head and neck, liver or kidney cancer.

This sequence joins TRBV2 and TRBJ2-3; perhaps TRBD2 as D (6 bases). CDR3 size: 13 residues. Germline V lookup: CDR1 SNHLY, CDR2 FYNNEI. V was clipped by 7 bases and J by 9 bases, with 17 bases between them. The CDR3 sequence: CASNPGGAGTQYF. CDR3 in DNA: TGTGCCAGCAACCCCGGTGGGGCGGGAACGCAGTATTTT.

The chain recombines TRBV30 with TRBJ1-1; D perhaps matches TRBD1 (5 bases). The V and J ends lost 2 bases and 7 bases respectively, with 14 bases between them. The CDR3 loop spans 13 amino acids. Per the germline V gene, CDR1 is GTSNPN and CDR2 is SVGIG (reference sequence). DNA of the CDR3: TGTGCCTGGAGTAGGGACTCTCTCTTTGAAGCTTTCTTT. This translates into CAWSRDSLFEAFF. Variable domain in full (rest from reference TRBV30 and TRBJ1-1): SQTIHQWPATLVQPVGSPLSLECTVEGTSNPNLYWYRQAAGRGLQLLFYSVGIGQISSEVPQNLSASRPQDRQFILSSKKLLLSDSGFYLCAWSRDSLFEAFFGQGTRLTVV.

V and J are TRBV30 and TRBJ1-1; the D is unclear. V lost 4 bases and J lost 7, with 13 bases in between. Germline V gene lookup returns CDR1 GTSNPN and CDR2 SVGIG (reference sequence). The CDR3 loop spans 12 amino acids. CDR3 loop: CAWTSGQLEAFF. In nucleotides, the CDR3 is TGTGCCTGGACATCCGGGCAGCTTGAAGCTTTCTTT.

The chain joins TRBV5-5 to TRBJ1-1; D not resolved. The V end was cut by 3 bases, the J end by 0 bases, with 9 bases between. The CDR3 is 14 residues long. Germline V gene lookup returns CDR1 SGHKS and CDR2 YYEKEE (reference sequence). The CDR3 here is CASSSPSMNTEAFF. CDR3 nucleotide sequence: TGTGCCAGCAGCTCGCCGAGCATGAACACTGAAGCTTTCTTT.

The chain uses TRBV11-3 and TRBJ1-1; TRBD1 is a possible D gene (5 bases). Germline CDR1 SGHNT, CDR2 YENEEA. The ends were cut back, 0 bases at V and 7 bases at J, with 21 bases in the middle. CDR3 length: 17 amino acids. CDR3 nucleotides: TGTGCCAGCAGCTTAGATCGTGGGCCAGGGCCGACGGGTGAAGCTTTCTTT. This gives the protein CASSLDRGPGPTGEAFF.

This chain's CDR3 is CASSFQGNGYTF. The CDR3 DNA reads TGCGCCTCCTCATTCCAGGGGAATGGCTACACCTTC. The V gene is TRBV4-1, the J gene TRBJ1-2, with D perhaps matching TRBD1 (6 bases). This CDR3 comprises 12 residues. The germline V gene encodes CDR1 MGHRA and CDR2 YSYEKL. V was clipped by 11 bases and J by 6 bases, with 16 bases between them.

J is TRBJ2-7 and V is TRBV21-1; the listed D gene, TRBD1, was not tested against the DNA. TRBV21-1 is a listed pseudogene. This CDR3 has 14 amino acids. The CDR3 DNA sequence: TGTGCCAGCAGCGACACAGGGGCGGGCGACGAGCAGTACTTC. Protein sequence: CASSDTGAGDEQYF.

The chain links TRBV28 to TRBJ1-4; unclear D gene. V dropped 2 bases and J dropped 8 bases, with 9 bases sitting between them. CDR1 and CDR2 (germline): MDHEN, SYDVKM. CDR3 length equals 13 residues. The CDR3 spells CASSLRGREKLFF. In DNA, the CDR3 is TGTGCCAGCAGTTTACGAGGCAGGGAAAAACTGTTTTTT.

This clone was detected only once. V usage is TRBV15 and J usage is TRBJ2-7; D call uncertain. Germline V gene lookup returns CDR1 LNHNV and CDR2 YYDKDF (reference sequence). The CDR3 contains 12 residues. V lost 0 bases and J lost 4, with 4 bases in between. This CDR3 is CATSRDGYEQYF. The CDR3, as DNA: TGTGCCACCAGCAGAGATGGTTACGAGCAGTACTTC.

The chain is built from TRBV7-8 and TRBJ1-2; 7 positions agree with TRBD1. The CDR3 length is 15 residues. CDR1 is SGHVS, CDR2 FQNEAQ, per germline. The trim removed 5 bases at V and 0 bases at J, leaving 6 bases unmatched. The CDR3 region is CASSRGQASNYGYTF. CDR3 DNA: TGTGCCAGCAGCCGTGGACAGGCCTCTAACTATGGCTACACCTTC. Full variable domain (rest looked up from reference TRBV7-8 and TRBJ1-2): GAGVSQSPRYKVAKRGQDVALRCDPISGHVSLFWYQQALGQGPEFLTYFQNEAQLDKSGLPSDRFFAERPEGSVSTLKIQRTQQEDSAVYLCASSRGQASNYGYTFGSGTRLTVV.

The chain joins TRBV10-3 to TRBJ2-7; D call uncertain. The length of the CDR3 is 13 residues. Trimming cost V 0 bases and J 0 bases, with 3 bases left between them. Germline V CDR1 and CDR2: ENHRY, SYGVKD. As DNA, the CDR3 is TGTGCCATCAGTGAGTCGCCCTCCTACGAGCAGTACTTC. It translates to CAISESPSYEQYF.

This chain joins TRBV21-1 and TRBJ2-5; the listed D gene, TRBD1, was not tested against the DNA. TRBV21-1 counts as a pseudogene. This CDR3 has 16 amino acids. The CDR3 DNA sequence: TGTGCCAGCAGCTCCAAAAGTGGGGGCTCTAAAGAGACCCAGTACTTC. Translating it yields CASSSKSGGSKETQYF.

The chain joins TRBV5-1 to TRBJ2-1; D possibly corresponds to TRBD1 (6 bases). The CDR3 sequence is 15 residues long. Germline V gene sequence: CDR1 SGHRS, CDR2 YFSETQ. V lost 6 bases and J 7 bases, leaving 20 bases between the germline ends. CDR3 sequence: CASTLVTTGLNEQFF. The CDR3 DNA sequence: TGCGCCAGCACCCTAGTTACCACAGGGCTAAATGAGCAGTTCTTC.

The sample holds a few counts of this clone. V usage is TRBV28 and J usage is TRBJ1-1, with D perhaps matching TRBD1 (5 bases). Germline values: CDR1 MDHEN, CDR2 SYDVKM. This CDR3 comprises 13 residues. Trimming took 4 bases from V and 10 from J, leaving 16 bases between them. The CDR3 protein is CASSSPGDWVAFF. In nucleotides, the CDR3 is TGTGCCAGCAGTTCCCCGGGGGATTGGGTAGCTTTCTTT.